These 5 T cell receptor beta chains share one sample of origin, sequenced in a study of technical replicates of blood from a handful of donors. Measured with immunoSEQ multiplex PCR; TCRdb has only the in-frame clones, and not every one. Among over 10,000 clones listed, about 86% were seen once. The specimen sequenced was PBMCs. All receptors derive from a human donor in good health.

V gene TRBV9 combines with J gene TRBJ2-5; 7 bases are shared with TRBD2. This CDR3 is built from 17 residues. Germline loops: CDR1 SGDLS, CDR2 YYNGEE. V trimming: 4 bases; J trimming: 4 bases; junction bases outside the gene matches: 16. Here the CDR3 reads CASSPGGGSIRGETQYF. The CDR3 coding sequence is TGTGCCAGCAGCCCCGGGGGAGGGTCAATACGGGGAGAGACCCAGTACTTC.

The V gene is TRBV4-1, the J gene TRBJ2-1, with D possibly TRBD2 on 5 matching bases. The CDR3 runs to 14 residues. CDR1 is MGHRA and CDR2 is YSYEKL in the germline V gene. Trimming took 0 bases from V and 6 from J, leaving 9 bases between them. CDR3 nucleotides: TGCGCCAGCAGCCAAGAGAGGGCTCTCAATGAGCAGTTCTTC. Protein: CASSQERALNEQFF.

The chain joins TRBV15 to TRBJ2-1; no definite D call. CDR3 length: 15 residues. Trimming cost V 5 bases and J 3 bases, with 14 bases left between them. In germline, CDR1 is LNHNV, CDR2 YYDKDF (reference sequence). CDR3 residues: CATSRPSAYYNEQFF. The CDR3 nucleotides are TGTGCCACCAGCCGCCCGAGCGCATACTACAATGAGCAGTTCTTC.

V and J are TRBV7-2 and TRBJ2-7; D might be TRBD2 (6 bases). In germline, CDR1 is SGHTA, CDR2 FQGNSA. Trimming took 5 bases from V and 2 from J, leaving 16 bases between them. This CDR3 spans 15 amino acids. In nucleotides, the CDR3 is TGTGCCAGCAGCCCGCCTGCTAGCGCCGCCTACGAGCAGTACTTC. Its translation: CASSPPASAAYEQYF.

The chain employs TRBV11-3 and TRBJ2-5; D is undetermined. The CDR3 is 15 amino acids. V lost 0 bases and J lost 2, with 10 bases in between. The V gene's germline CDR1 is SGHNT and CDR2 YENEEA. This CDR3 is CASSLDGQQQETQYF. The DNA of the CDR3 is TGTGCCAGCAGCTTAGATGGGCAGCAACAAGAGACCCAGTACTTC.